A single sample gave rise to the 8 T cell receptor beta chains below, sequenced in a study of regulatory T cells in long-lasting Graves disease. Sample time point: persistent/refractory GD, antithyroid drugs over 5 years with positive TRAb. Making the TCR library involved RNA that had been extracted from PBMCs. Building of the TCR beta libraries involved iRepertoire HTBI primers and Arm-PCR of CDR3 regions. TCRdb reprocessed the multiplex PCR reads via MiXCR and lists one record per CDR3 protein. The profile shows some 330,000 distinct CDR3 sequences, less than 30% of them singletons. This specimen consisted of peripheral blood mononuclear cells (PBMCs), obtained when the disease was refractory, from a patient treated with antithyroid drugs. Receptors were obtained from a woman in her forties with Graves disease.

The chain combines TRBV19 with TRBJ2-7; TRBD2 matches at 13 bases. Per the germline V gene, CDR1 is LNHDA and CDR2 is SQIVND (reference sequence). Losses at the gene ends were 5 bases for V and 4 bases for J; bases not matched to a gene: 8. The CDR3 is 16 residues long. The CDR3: CASSPTRTSGSYEQYF. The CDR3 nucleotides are TGTGCCAGTAGTCCTACCCGGACTAGCGGGAGTTACGAGCAGTACTTC.

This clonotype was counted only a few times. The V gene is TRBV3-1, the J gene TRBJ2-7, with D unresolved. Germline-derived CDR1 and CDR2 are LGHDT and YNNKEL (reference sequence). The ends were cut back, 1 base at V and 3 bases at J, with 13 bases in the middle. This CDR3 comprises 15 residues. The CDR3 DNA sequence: TGTGCCAGCAGCCAAGGGCATGCTACATTCTACGAGCAGTACTTC. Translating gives CASSQGHATFYEQYF.

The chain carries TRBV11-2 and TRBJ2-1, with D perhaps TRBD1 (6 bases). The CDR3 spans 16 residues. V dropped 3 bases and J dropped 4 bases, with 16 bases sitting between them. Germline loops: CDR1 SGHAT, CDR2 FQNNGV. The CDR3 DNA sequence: TGTGCCAGCAGCTTCCCAAGCCCCCAGGGGTACAATGAGCAGTTCTTC. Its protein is CASSFPSPQGYNEQFF. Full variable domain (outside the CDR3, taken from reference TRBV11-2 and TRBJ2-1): EAGVAQSPRYKIIEKRQSVAFWCNPISGHATLYWYQQILGQGPKLLIQFQNNGVVDDSQLPKDRFSAERLKGVDSTLKIQPAKLEDSAVYLCASSFPSPQGYNEQFFGPGTRLTVL.

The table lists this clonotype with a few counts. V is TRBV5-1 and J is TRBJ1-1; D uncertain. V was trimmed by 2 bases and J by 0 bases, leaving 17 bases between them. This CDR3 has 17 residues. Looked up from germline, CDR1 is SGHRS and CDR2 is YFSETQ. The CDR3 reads CASSFLDGRAMNTEAFF. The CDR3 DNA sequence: TGCGCCAGCAGCTTTTTAGACGGACGAGCCATGAACACTGAAGCTTTCTTT.

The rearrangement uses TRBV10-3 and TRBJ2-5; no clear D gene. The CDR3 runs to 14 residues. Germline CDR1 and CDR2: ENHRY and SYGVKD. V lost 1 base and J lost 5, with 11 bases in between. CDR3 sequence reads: CAISEFPGPETQYF. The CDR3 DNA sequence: TGTGCCATCAGTGAGTTTCCCGGCCCGGAGACCCAGTACTTC.

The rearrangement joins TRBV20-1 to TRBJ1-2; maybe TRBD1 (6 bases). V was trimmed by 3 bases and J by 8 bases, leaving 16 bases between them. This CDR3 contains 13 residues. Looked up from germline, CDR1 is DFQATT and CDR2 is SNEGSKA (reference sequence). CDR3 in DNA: TGCAGTGCTAGGCGCGGGGGGGGGCGAGGCTACACCTTC. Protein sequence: CSARRGGGRGYTF.

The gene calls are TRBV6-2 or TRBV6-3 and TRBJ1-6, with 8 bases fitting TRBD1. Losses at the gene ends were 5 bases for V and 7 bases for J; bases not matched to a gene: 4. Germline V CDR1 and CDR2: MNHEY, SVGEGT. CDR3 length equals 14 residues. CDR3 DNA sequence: TGTGCCAGCAGTGAACAGGGGGGCAATTCACCCCTCCACTTT. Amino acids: CASSEQGGNSPLHF.

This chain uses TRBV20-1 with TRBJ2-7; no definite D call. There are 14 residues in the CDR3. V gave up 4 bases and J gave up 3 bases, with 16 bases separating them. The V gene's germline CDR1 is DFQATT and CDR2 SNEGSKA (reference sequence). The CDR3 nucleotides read TGCAGTGCTAAAGTCTCCGCTCCTAGCTACGAGCAGTACTTC. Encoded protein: CSAKVSAPSYEQYF.